The TCR beta chain described here comes from a study of B cell selection in AIRE deficiency. Some clones are missing from TCRdb's copy, which holds only in-frame ones; the method was immunoSEQ multiplex PCR. The sample carries 20,000 to 25,000 clones, approximately 97% recorded once. This CDR3 has 15 residues. V gave up 7 bases and J gave up 1 base, with 14 bases separating them. Germline V gene lookup returns CDR1 SEHNR and CDR2 FQNEAQ (reference sequence). Sorting defined conventional CD4 T cells as CD4+CD127+. This chain joins TRBV7-9 and TRBJ2-1; D is uncertain. Sequenced: conventional CD4+ T cells sorted from PBMCs. The sequence came from a human donor with AIRE deficiency. The CDR3 DNA reads as TGTGCCAGCAACAAAAGGGTCGGTTCCTACAATGAGCAGTTCTTC. Its translation is CASNKRVGSYNEQFF.